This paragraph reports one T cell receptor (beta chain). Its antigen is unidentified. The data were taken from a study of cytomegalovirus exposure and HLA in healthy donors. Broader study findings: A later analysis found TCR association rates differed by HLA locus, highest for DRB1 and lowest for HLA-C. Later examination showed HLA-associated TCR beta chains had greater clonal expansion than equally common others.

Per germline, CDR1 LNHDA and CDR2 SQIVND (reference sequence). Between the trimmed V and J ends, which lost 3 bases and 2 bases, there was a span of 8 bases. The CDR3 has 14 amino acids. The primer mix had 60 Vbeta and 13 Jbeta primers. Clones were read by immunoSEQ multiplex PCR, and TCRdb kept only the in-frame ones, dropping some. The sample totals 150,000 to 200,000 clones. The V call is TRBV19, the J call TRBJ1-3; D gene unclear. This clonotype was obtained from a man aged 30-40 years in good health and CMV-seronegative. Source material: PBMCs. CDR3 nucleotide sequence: TGTGCCAGTAGTATCGGGTGGACTGGAAACACCATATATTTT. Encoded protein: CASSIGWTGNTIYF.